One sample yielded the 32 T cell receptor beta chains listed below, sequenced in a study of T-cell memory formation after mild COVID-19. TCRdb used MiXCR to reprocess the 5' RACE reads, holding one entry per CDR3 protein. The profile covers some 300,000 distinct CDR3 sequences, with 20% appearing a single time and approximately 22% taken by the ten largest. The material sequenced was PBMCs or a T cell subset sorted from them (not recorded which). The source of these receptors is a young man who had mild COVID-19 (a few samples of this study predate the infection). Cell type and time point are not known.

In this sample, this clonotype turned up a few times. The chain couples TRBV7-9 to TRBJ1-1; the D gene is possibly TRBD1 (6 bases). Germline V gene sequence: CDR1 SEHNR, CDR2 FQNEAQ (reference sequence). The ends were cut back, 4 bases at V and 4 bases at J, with 16 bases in the middle. The CDR3 is 15 residues long. The CDR3 region has the DNA TGTGCCAGCAGCTCCCAGGGGTCTTCGTTCACTGAAGCTTTCTTT. It codes for CASSSQGSSFTEAFF.

This clonotype was picked up a small number of times. The V call is TRBV20-1, the J call TRBJ2-2; D possibly corresponds to TRBD2 (5 bases). Looked up from germline, CDR1 is DFQATT and CDR2 is SNEGSKA (reference sequence). This CDR3 has 15 amino acids. The V gene lost 6 bases and the J gene lost 5 bases, with 19 bases spanning the gap. CDR3 nucleotides: TGCAGTGCCGCGCCCCACCGGGGTTGGACCGGGGAGCTGTTTTTT. Encoded protein: CSAAPHRGWTGELFF.

This rearrangement joins TRBV7-9 to TRBJ2-5, with 9 nucleotides matching TRBD2. V shed 3 bases, J shed 2 bases, and the junction held 4 bases outside the gene matches. The CDR3 covers 15 residues. Germline values: CDR1 SEHNR, CDR2 FQNEAQ (reference sequence). This CDR3 reads CASSLAGGTQETQYF. The CDR3 DNA reads as TGTGCCAGCAGCTTGGCGGGAGGGACGCAAGAGACCCAGTACTTC.

The rearrangement links TRBV5-6 to TRBJ2-7; possible D gene TRBD1, 7 bases. This CDR3 contains 13 residues. Germline V gene lookup returns CDR1 SGHDT and CDR2 YYEEEE. V shed 2 bases and J shed 4 bases, with 10 bases lying between them. Written as DNA, the CDR3 is TGTGCCAGCAGCTTTCAGGGGGGATACGAGCAGTACTTC. Translating gives CASSFQGGYEQYF.

V usage is TRBV4-3 and J usage is TRBJ2-3; D may be TRBD1 or TRBD2 (5 bases each). There are 17 residues in the CDR3. V shed 1 base and J shed 1 base, with 15 bases lying between them. Per germline, CDR1 LGHNA and CDR2 YSLEER. DNA of the CDR3: TGCGCCAGCAGCCAAGTGTGGTGGGGGACCGGCACAGATACGCAGTATTTT. Its protein is CASSQVWWGTGTDTQYF.

This clonotype turned up a few times. The V call is TRBV20-1, the J call TRBJ2-7; 12 nucleotides align to TRBD2. This CDR3 is 14 amino acids long. V lost 4 bases to trimming and J lost 3 bases; unmatched junction nucleotides: 4. CDR1 is DFQATT and CDR2 is SNEGSKA in the germline V gene (reference sequence). This chain's CDR3 is CSANLAGGNYEQYF. Written as DNA, the CDR3 is TGCAGTGCTAACCTAGCGGGGGGGAACTACGAGCAGTACTTC.

V and J are TRBV11-2 and TRBJ2-7, with D perhaps matching TRBD2 (6 bases). Trimming shortened V by 0 bases and J by 5 bases, and 14 bases separated the two germline ends. The CDR3 has 15 amino acids. Germline loops: CDR1 SGHAT, CDR2 FQNNGV. The CDR3 loop is CASSLDRASAHEQYF. CDR3 coding DNA: TGTGCCAGCAGCTTAGATCGGGCTAGCGCCCACGAGCAGTACTTC.

This clonotype was observed a handful of times. This chain joins TRBV24-1 and TRBJ2-5; 9 bases are shared with TRBD1. V was pared by 4 bases and J by 1 base, with 9 bases of the junction left unmatched. Germline CDR1 is KGHDR and CDR2 is SFDVKD. The length of the CDR3 is 17 residues. CDR3 region: CATSDLPGQGTQETQYF. CDR3 nucleotides: TGTGCCACCAGTGACCTCCCGGGACAGGGAACCCAAGAGACCCAGTACTTC.

This clonotype came up a few times. The CDR3 coding sequence is TGTGCCAGTAGTATCACGGGCGACAGCCGGGGTAATCAGCCCCAGCATTTT. Amino acid sequence: CASSITGDSRGNQPQHF. This chain links TRBV19 with TRBJ1-5, with D perhaps matching TRBD1 (5 bases). This CDR3 has 17 amino acids. Germline-derived CDR1 and CDR2 are LNHDA and SQIVND (reference sequence). Trimming removed 3 bases from V and 4 bases from J, with 19 bases in between.

The chain employs TRBV4-1 and TRBJ1-1; tentative D call: TRBD1 (6 bases). CDR3 size: 14 residues. Between the trimmed V and J ends, which lost 2 bases and 7 bases, there was a span of 14 bases. The germline V gene encodes CDR1 MGHRA and CDR2 YSYEKL. The CDR3 protein is CASSQPQGVVEAFF. In DNA form, the CDR3 reads TGCGCCAGCAGCCAACCACAGGGTGTTGTTGAAGCTTTCTTT.

J is TRBJ2-2 and V is TRBV24-1, with TRBD1 identical over 9 bases. The J segment lost 4 bases and the V segment lost 9 bases, leaving 5 bases of the junction unmatched. Germline V lookup: CDR1 KGHDR, CDR2 SFDVKD. The CDR3 is 14 residues long. The chain's CDR3 is CATQGQGSTGELFF. The CDR3 DNA sequence: TGTGCCACCCAGGGACAGGGCAGCACCGGGGAGCTGTTTTTT.

The rearrangement links TRBV9 to TRBJ2-2; 9 nucleotides match TRBD2. The germline V gene encodes CDR1 SGDLS and CDR2 YYNGEE. Trimming cost V 3 bases and J 0 bases; bases outside gene matches: 12. The CDR3 has 19 residues. In nucleotides, the CDR3 is TGTGCCAGCAGCGCGTCCCCGGGACTAGCCCTATCGAACACCGGGGAGCTGTTTTTT. Translating it yields CASSASPGLALSNTGELFF. Full variable domain (outside the CDR3, taken from reference TRBV9 and TRBJ2-2): DSGVTQTPKHLITATGQRVTLRCSPRSGDLSVYWYQQSLDQGLQFLIQYYNGEERAKGNILERFSAQQFPDLHSELNLSSLELGDSALYFCASSASPGLALSNTGELFFGEGSRLTVL.

The sample holds a few counts of this clonotype. The V and J genes are TRBV30 and TRBJ2-7, with D perhaps TRBD1 (7 bases). The V gene lost 4 bases and the J gene lost 5 bases, with 18 bases spanning the gap. Germline-derived CDR1 and CDR2 are GTSNPN and SVGIG (reference sequence). The CDR3 loop spans 14 amino acids. CDR3 DNA sequence: TGTGCCTGGACCAGGGGGGCCGACGACCACGAGCAGTACTTC. As protein: CAWTRGADDHEQYF.

This clonotype was recorded a few times. The chain uses TRBV7-9 and TRBJ1-5; D remains ambiguous. The V end was cut by 5 bases, the J end by 7 bases, with 18 bases between. The CDR3 length is 15 residues. The germline V gene encodes CDR1 SEHNR and CDR2 FQNEAQ (reference sequence). The CDR3, as DNA: TGTGCCAGCAGCCCGGCGGGGTCAGAAGACCAGCCCCAGCATTTT. It encodes CASSPAGSEDQPQHF.

This clonotype showed up just a few times. The V gene is TRBV27, the J gene TRBJ2-3; 12 positions agree with TRBD1. J lost 9 bases, V lost 5 bases, and 12 bases had no gene match. The CDR3 loop spans 16 amino acids. Germline-derived CDR1 and CDR2 are MNHEY and SMNVEV (reference sequence). The CDR3 nucleotides are TGTGCCAGCAGTGCCTCCGGGACAGGGGGCATCGGAACGCAGTATTTT. Amino acid sequence: CASSASGTGGIGTQYF.

The DNA of the CDR3 is TGCAGTGCTAGTAGGTCCACTGAAGCTTTCTTT. Amino acid sequence: CSASRSTEAFF. The rearrangement uses TRBV20-1 and TRBJ1-1, with D unclear. The ends were cut back, 3 bases at V and 4 bases at J, with 6 bases in the middle. The CDR3 has 11 amino acids. Germline assignment: CDR1 DFQATT and CDR2 SNEGSKA (reference sequence).

Many counts were recorded for this clonotype. V usage is TRBV7-9 and J usage is TRBJ2-5; D is perhaps TRBD1 or TRBD2 (5 bases each). The V end was cut by 5 bases, the J end by 2 bases, with 12 bases between. CDR1 is SEHNR and CDR2 is FQNEAQ in the germline V gene (reference sequence). The CDR3 length is 14 residues. The CDR3 nucleotides read TGTGCCAGCAGCCGGGGACCCCGGCAAGAGACCCAGTACTTC. Its translation is CASSRGPRQETQYF.

This clonotype appeared a few times. V usage is TRBV7-2 and J usage is TRBJ2-7; 7 nucleotides match TRBD1. CDR1 is SGHTA and CDR2 is FQGNSA in the germline V gene. CDR3 size: 12 residues. Unmatched junction bases numbered 3, after V lost 4 bases and J lost 6 bases. The CDR3 reads CASSYGDSEQYF. The CDR3 DNA reads as TGTGCCAGCAGCTATGGGGACAGCGAGCAGTACTTC.

The chain is built from TRBV7-9 and TRBJ2-5; the match to TRBD2 covers 8 bases. With V trimmed by 2 bases and J by 9 bases, 8 bases remained unmatched. The CDR3 is 14 residues long. CDR1 SEHNR and CDR2 FQNEAQ come from the germline V gene (reference sequence). The CDR3 is CASSLPGLVTAQYF. CDR3 in DNA: TGTGCCAGCAGCTTACCGGGACTAGTGACGGCCCAGTACTTC. Looking up the rest from reference TRBV7-9 and TRBJ2-5 gives the full variable domain: DTGVSQNPRHKITKRGQNVTFRCDPISEHNRLYWYRQTLGQGPEFLTYFQNEAQLEKSRLLSDRFSAERPKGSFSTLEIQRTEQGDSAMYLCASSLPGLVTAQYFGPGTRLLVL.

The chain uses TRBV5-1 and TRBJ2-4; 7 nucleotides match TRBD2. CDR1 is SGHRS and CDR2 is YFSETQ in the germline V gene. V trimming: 0 bases; J trimming: 5 bases; junction bases outside the gene matches: 5. The CDR3 runs 15 residues. The CDR3 bases are TGCGCCAGCAGCTTGGTTCTAGCGGTGCAAAACATTCAGTACTTC. It specifies CASSLVLAVQNIQYF.

Ten or more counts support this clonotype. This rearrangement joins TRBV14 to TRBJ1-4; the D gene is possibly TRBD1 (5 bases). The CDR3 is made up of 14 amino acids. The V and J ends lost 2 bases and 4 bases respectively, with 8 bases between them. The V gene's germline CDR1 is SGHDN and CDR2 FVKESK. The CDR3 loop is CASSQQGLNEKLFF. CDR3 in DNA: TGTGCCAGCAGCCAACAGGGACTTAATGAAAAACTGTTTTTT.

The chain carries TRBV5-5 and TRBJ1-2; TRBD1 matches 7 bases. The germline gives CDR1 SGHKS, CDR2 YYEKEE (reference sequence). The CDR3 is 14 residues long. Trimming cost V 4 bases and J 4 bases; bases outside gene matches: 7. The CDR3 sequence: CASSPPGTVYGYTF. Written as DNA, the CDR3 is TGTGCCAGCAGCCCGCCGGGGACAGTCTATGGCTACACCTTC.

In this sample, this clonotype turned up a few times. The CDR3 loop is CASSPRTQGPYEQYV. The CDR3 bases are TGTGCCAGCAGTCCTCGAACACAGGGCCCCTACGAGCAGTACGTC. This chain connects TRBV6-6 to TRBJ2-7; a possible D gene is TRBD1 (6 bases). Trimming removed 5 bases at V and 2 bases at J, with 16 bases between. Germline V gene lookup returns CDR1 MNHNY and CDR2 SVGAGI (reference sequence). This CDR3 spans 15 amino acids.

This chain links TRBV5-1 with TRBJ1-2; 9 bases are shared with TRBD1. Germline assignment: CDR1 SGHRS and CDR2 YFSETQ. V lost 4 bases, J lost 5 bases, and 12 bases stayed unmatched. The CDR3 covers 16 residues. As DNA, the CDR3 is TGCGCCAGCAGCGCCAGAACCGGACAGGGGATGTATGGCTACACCTTC. It is translated as CASSARTGQGMYGYTF.

V is TRBV5-1 and J is TRBJ2-5; D not certain. The CDR3 is 14 amino acids. V shed 4 bases and J shed 5 bases, with 15 bases lying between them. Germline V lookup: CDR1 SGHRS, CDR2 YFSETQ. The CDR3 region is CASSPRTVRETQYF. The CDR3 DNA sequence: TGCGCCAGCAGCCCCCGGACCGTCCGGGAGACCCAGTACTTC.

This clonotype was counted a few times. The V gene is TRBV6-6, the J gene TRBJ1-1; 7 nucleotides agree with TRBD1. Germline values: CDR1 MNHNY, CDR2 SVGAGI (reference sequence). This CDR3 has 13 amino acids. V was clipped by 2 bases and J by 4 bases; unmatched bases: 1. The CDR3 loop reads CASSYDRVTEAFF. CDR3 sequence (DNA): TGTGCCAGCAGTTACGACAGGGTCACTGAAGCTTTCTTT.

This clonotype showed up just a few times. The chain couples TRBV6-2 or TRBV6-3 to TRBJ1-1; D possibly corresponds to TRBD1 (5 bases). The CDR3 runs to 15 residues. Germline V gene lookup returns CDR1 MNHEY and CDR2 SVGEGT. V was cut by 9 bases and J by 1 base, with 18 bases left in between. CDR3: CASKGALRWNTEAFF. As DNA, the CDR3 is TGTGCCAGTAAAGGGGCCCTCCGATGGAACACTGAAGCTTTCTTT.

This clonotype was observed a handful of times. This chain links TRBV5-1 with TRBJ2-3; D assignment may be TRBD1 or TRBD2 (5 bases each). The V end was cut by 4 bases, the J end by 2 bases, with 11 bases between. Germline CDR1 and CDR2: SGHRS and YFSETQ. CDR3 size: 14 residues. In DNA, the CDR3 is TGCGCCAGCAGCAGGGACCCTGACACAGATACGCAGTATTTT. It specifies CASSRDPDTDTQYF. Supplemented by reference TRBV5-1 and TRBJ2-3, the full variable domain reads KAGVTQTPRYLIKTRGQQVTLSCSPISGHRSVSWYQQTPGQGLQFLFEYFSETQRNKGNFPGRFSGRQFSNSRSEMNVSTLELGDSALYLCASSRDPDTDTQYFGPGTRLTVL.

The genes are TRBV7-9 and TRBJ2-5; 7 bases line up with TRBD1. V was clipped by 5 bases and J by 5 bases; unmatched bases: 14. Germline CDR1 and CDR2: SEHNR and FQNEAQ (reference sequence). CDR3 length: 16 amino acids. Written as DNA, the CDR3 is TGTGCCAGCAGCCAGAACCGGGACAGTGTTTTGGAGACCCAGTACTTC. Its translation: CASSQNRDSVLETQYF.

This clonotype was counted between two and nine times. Because the CDR3 is missing its conserved closing phenylalanine or tryptophan, this is likely a read error. It is unclear where the CDR3 begins or ends on the DNA, so no DNA is shown, and the CDR3 is as TCRdb lists it. The chain couples TRBV7-2 to TRBJ2-7; the table calls TRBD1, which could not be checked here. CDR1 and CDR2 (germline): SGHTA, FQGNSA. The CDR3 is 12 residues long, counting both termini. This chain's CDR3 is CASSLYRGPFSY.

The J gene is TRBJ2-1, the V gene TRBV7-8; TRBD1 or TRBD2 may be the D gene (6 bases each). This CDR3 has 16 residues. V was pared by 5 bases and J by 6 bases, with 20 bases between. Germline CDR1 and CDR2: SGHVS and FQNEAQ. CDR3 in DNA: TGTGCCAGCAGCGGAGGGGCACAGGGCCCTCTCAATGAGCAGTTCTTC. This sequence encodes CASSGGAQGPLNEQFF.

The chain uses TRBV11-1 and TRBJ2-5; D remains ambiguous. The V end was cut by 5 bases, the J end by 0 bases, with 13 bases between. CDR1 and CDR2 from the germline V gene are SGHAT and FQDESV (reference sequence). The CDR3 totals 15 residues. The CDR3 sequence is CASSTLGGYQETQYF. The CDR3 nucleotides read TGTGCCAGCAGCACCCTCGGCGGCTACCAAGAGACCCAGTACTTC. The whole variable domain, filled in from reference TRBV11-1 and TRBJ2-5, reads EAEVAQSPRYKITEKSQAVAFWCDPISGHATLYWYRQILGQGPELLVQFQDESVVDDSQLPKDRFSAERLKGVDSTLKIQPAELGDSAMYLCASSTLGGYQETQYFGPGTRLLVL.